This T cell receptor (beta chain) appears in the sequencing data of a study of read filtering for tumor transcriptome and immune sequencing. The library was built from about 400 ng RNA with molecular barcoded adaptors for alpha/delta and beta/gamma chains. One entry per CDR3 protein, called by TCRdb with MiXCR from the reads. The sample includes 100,000 to 150,000 distinct CDR3 sequences, approximately 13% of them seen just once. There are 15 residues in the CDR3. The junction had 11 bases not matched to a gene; V was cut back by 4 bases and J by 7 bases. Germline V gene data show CDR1 as SGHRS and CDR2 as YFSETQ.

The genes are TRBV5-1 and TRBJ2-5; TRBD2 matches 9 bases. The receptor was derived from a donor aged 40 or over with multiple myeloma. The sequencing sample was made of a population of CD138-negative cells sorted from bone marrow. This CDR3 is CASSQAGGQGGTQYF. DNA of the CDR3: TGCGCCAGCAGCCAAGCGGGAGGCCAGGGTGGGACCCAGTACTTC.